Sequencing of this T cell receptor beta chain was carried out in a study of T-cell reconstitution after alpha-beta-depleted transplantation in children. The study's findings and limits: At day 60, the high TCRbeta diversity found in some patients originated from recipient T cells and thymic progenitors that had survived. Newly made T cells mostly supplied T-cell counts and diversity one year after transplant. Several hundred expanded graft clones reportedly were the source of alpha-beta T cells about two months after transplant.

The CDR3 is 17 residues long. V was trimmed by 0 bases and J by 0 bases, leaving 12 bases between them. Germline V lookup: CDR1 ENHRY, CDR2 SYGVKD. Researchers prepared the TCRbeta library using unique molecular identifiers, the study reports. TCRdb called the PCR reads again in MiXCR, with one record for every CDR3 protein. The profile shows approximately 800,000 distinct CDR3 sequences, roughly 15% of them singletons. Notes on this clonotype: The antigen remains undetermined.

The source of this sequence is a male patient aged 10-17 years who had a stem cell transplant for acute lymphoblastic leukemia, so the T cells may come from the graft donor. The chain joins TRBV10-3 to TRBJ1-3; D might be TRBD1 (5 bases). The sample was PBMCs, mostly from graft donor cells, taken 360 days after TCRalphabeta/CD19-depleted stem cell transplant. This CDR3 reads CAISESGGDGSGNTIYF. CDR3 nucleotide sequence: TGTGCCATCAGTGAGTCGGGAGGGGATGGCTCTGGAAACACCATATATTTT.